This is a list of T cell receptor beta chains from one sample in a study of T cells in Graves' hyperthyroidism and ophthalmopathy. Each CDR3 protein gets one entry after TCRdb re-called the multiplex PCR reads with MiXCR. The sample records under 700,000 distinct CDR3 sequences, just over 45% being singletons. The source material was peripheral blood or thyroid tissue (not recorded which). These receptors all come from a woman aged 18-30 years with Graves' hyperthyroidism. Each CDR3 is given with its conserved first and last residue. D genes are given only for firm matches. Rows give clone size only sometimes, using once, few, many, or a class for an expanded clone.

. TRBJ1-1 . TRBV7-2 14 TGTGCCAGCAGCTCCGGCCCGGCAGACACTGAAGCTTTCTTT CASSSGPADTEAFF
. TRBJ2-2 . TRBV6-1 16 TGTGCCAGCAGCCTCCAGGAGGGAATCCGCACCGGGGAGCTGTTTTTT CASSLQEGIRTGELFF
many TRBJ2-5 . TRBV10-3 12 TGTGCCATCAGAGCCCGCGGAGAGACCCAGTACTTC CAIRARGETQYF
. TRBJ1-2 TRBD1 TRBV5-5 13 TGTGCCAGCGAAACAGGGGATAGTGATGGCTACACCTTC CASETGDSDGYTF
. TRBJ1-2 . TRBV2 15 TGTGCCAGCAGTGAAGCGGGGCTGGGAGACTATGGCTACACCTTC CASSEAGLGDYGYTF
. TRBJ1-1 TRBD1 TRBV29-1 9 TGCAGCGGAGGGACAGCTGCCTTCTTT CSGGTAAFF
few TRBJ2-7 . TRBV6-5 15 TGTGCCAGCAGTTATAATCGAATTAGCTCCTACGAGCAGTACTTC CASSYNRISSYEQYF
once TRBJ1-2 . TRBV20-1 14 TGCAGGGCTAGGGACGGGGCCAGATCTTATGGCTACACCTTC CRARDGARSYGYTF
. TRBJ2-7 . TRBV11-3 13 TGTGCCAGCAGCCCGCGTTTGGGGGAGGAGCAGTACTTC CASSPRLGEEQYF
. TRBJ2-7 TRBD2 TRBV7-6 15 TGTGCCAGCAATCGACTAGCGGGAGGTGGACACGAGCAGTACTTC CASNRLAGGGHEQYF
. TRBJ2-6 TRBD1 TRBV29-1 17 TGCAGCGTTGAAGAAACAGGGGCCTCCTCTGGGGCCAACGTCCTGACTTTC CSVEETGASSGANVLTF
. TRBJ1-2 . TRBV10-3 10 TGTGCCAGCGGGGTAAGCGGTGGCACCTTC CASGVSGGTF
many TRBJ2-6 . TRBV29-1 17 TGCAGCGTTGAAGAGTGGGCAGACAAATCTGGGGCCAACGTCCTGACTTTC CSVEEWADKSGANVLTF
few TRBJ1-5 . TRBV19 14 TGTGCCAGTAGTACTTATGTCACCAATCAGCCCCAGCATTTT CASSTYVTNQPQHF
many TRBJ2-7 TRBD2 TRBV24-1 15 TGTGCCACCAGTGATCCCAGGACTAGCGTGTACGAGCAGTACTTC CATSDPRTSVYEQYF
. TRBJ2-5 TRBD1 TRBV5-1 16 TGCGCCAGCAGCCCCGGGACAGGGGTCACCTACGAGACCCAGTACTTC CASSPGTGVTYETQYF
many TRBJ1-6 . TRBV7-2 12 TGTGCCAGCAGCTTCCGTAATTCACCCCTCCACTTT CASSFRNSPLHF
few TRBJ1-1 . TRBV20-1 15 TGCAGTGCTAGAGATCGGAGCATCTCGTCCACTGAAGCTTTCTTT CSARDRSISSTEAFF
. TRBJ2-5 TRBD1 TRBV5-1 15 TGCGCCAGCAGCTCACCGGGACAGGGGCCGGAGACCCAGTACTTC CASSSPGQGPETQYF
. TRBJ1-5 . TRBV24-1 13 TGTGCCACCAGTGATTTTAATTCTCAGCCCCAGCATTTT CATSDFNSQPQHF
. TRBJ2-5 TRBD1 TRBV2 15 TGTGCCAGCAGTGGGACAGGGGAAGGGCGCGAGACCCAGTACTTC CASSGTGEGRETQYF
. TRBJ2-7 TRBD2 TRBV25-1 12 TGTACCAGCAGAGATGGGAGGGAAGAGCAGTACTTC CTSRDGREEQYF
many TRBJ2-2 TRBD2 TRBV25-1 17 TGTGCCAGCAGTGGCCTAGGGAGGGTCCTTAACACCGGGGAGCTGTTTTTT CASSGLGRVLNTGELFF
. TRBJ1-2 TRBD1 TRBV2 13 TGTGCCAGCAGGACAACAGGGGCAGATGGCTACACCTTC CASRTTGADGYTF
once TRBJ2-5 TRBD1 TRBV29-1 11 TGCAGCGTCGACAGGGGTTGGACCCAGTACTTC CSVDRGWTQYF
. TRBJ2-7 . TRBV11-1 15 TGTGCCAGCAGCTTAGGAGCTGGACAGTTCTACGAGCAGTACTTC CASSLGAGQFYEQYF
few TRBJ2-5 . TRBV25-1 9 TGTGCTAGAGATGAGACCCAGTACTTC CARDETQYF
few TRBJ1-5 . TRBV6-5 15 TGTGCCAGCAGTTACTCACGGGACATGGGCAAGCCCCAGCATTTT CASSYSRDMGKPQHF
many TRBJ1-3 . TRBV24-1 15 TGTGCCACCTTATCCTGCAGGGGTATAGGAAACACCATATATTTT CATLSCRGIGNTIYF
many TRBJ1-4 . TRBV2 14 TGTGCCAGCAGTGAATGGGGAGCAAATGAAAAACTGTTTTTT CASSEWGANEKLFF
. TRBJ1-2 . TRBV20-1 13 TGCAGTGCTAGAGATATGCGGAGAGGGGGCTACACCTTC CSARDMRRGGYTF
. TRBJ1-4 TRBD1 TRBV7-8 14 TGTGCCAGCTTAGCGACAGGGGGAGGAGAAAAACTGTTTTTT CASLATGGGEKLFF
many TRBJ1-1 . TRBV5-1 11 TGCGCCAGCAGCTTGGACAGGGCACAGCACTTT CASSLDRAQHF
many TRBJ1-1 TRBD1 TRBV29-1 15 TGCAGCGTTCTTCCGGGAGGGACAGGGAACACTGAAGCTTTCTTT CSVLPGGTGNTEAFF
. TRBJ2-6 TRBD2 TRBV29-1 17 TGCAGCGTTGAGGAGCGGGAGCCCCCCTCTGGGGCCAACGTCCTGACTTTC CSVEEREPPSGANVLTF
. TRBJ1-2 TRBD1 TRBV29-1 15 TGCAGCGTTGAAGATAATGGACAGGGGAACTATGGCTACACCTTC CSVEDNGQGNYGYTF
. TRBJ2-5 . TRBV6-1 12 TGTGCCAGCAGTGATGAGTCGCGGATCCAGTACTTC CASSDESRIQYF
. TRBJ1-1 . TRBV4-2 12 TGTGCCAGCAGCCAAGGGGGGGGGGAGGCTTTCTTT CASSQGGGEAFF
many TRBJ1-1 . TRBV2 12 TGTGCCAGCAGTGTTATCGACACTGAAGCTTTCTTT CASSVIDTEAFF
few TRBJ1-1 TRBD1 TRBV2 16 TGTGCCAGCAGTCTCCGGGACAGAATTATGAACACTGAAGCTTTCTTT CASSLRDRIMNTEAFF
few TRBJ1-4 TRBD1 TRBV12-3/TRBV12-4 15 TGTGCCAGCAGTTTAGTGGGGACAGGGGATGAAAAACTGTTTTTT CASSLVGTGDEKLFF
. TRBJ2-7 TRBD2 TRBV2 14 TGTGCCAGCAGAGAGGGGACTAGCGTTACCGAGCAGTACTTC CASREGTSVTEQYF
many TRBJ1-1 . TRBV20-1 15 TGCAGTGCTAGAGATGAGCGGACCTTGAACACTGAAGCTTTCTTT CSARDERTLNTEAFF
. TRBJ1-1 . TRBV14 16 TGTGCCAGCAGCCAAAAAGGGAAAGCGATGAACACTGAAGCTTTCTTT CASSQKGKAMNTEAFF
. TRBJ1-2 . TRBV7-6 15 TGTGCCAGCAGCTTGGCGAAGGGGATGGGCTATGGCTACACCTTC CASSLAKGMGYGYTF
. TRBJ2-2 . TRBV29-1 14 TGCAGCGTTGTGGTAGCGGCGAACACCGGGGAGCTGTTTTTT CSVVVAANTGELFF
. TRBJ1-2 TRBD1 TRBV20-1 14 TGCAGTGCTAGAGCGGAAGGGGGCTCCTATGGCTACACCTTC CSARAEGGSYGYTF
. TRBJ2-6 TRBD1 TRBV10-3 17 TGTGCCATATCCGGGACAGGGGTCAAATCTGGGGCCAACGTCCTGACTTTC CAISGTGVKSGANVLTF
. TRBJ2-7 TRBD1 TRBV29-1 12 TGCAGCGTTCAGACAGGGATCGACGAGCAGTACTTC CSVQTGIDEQYF